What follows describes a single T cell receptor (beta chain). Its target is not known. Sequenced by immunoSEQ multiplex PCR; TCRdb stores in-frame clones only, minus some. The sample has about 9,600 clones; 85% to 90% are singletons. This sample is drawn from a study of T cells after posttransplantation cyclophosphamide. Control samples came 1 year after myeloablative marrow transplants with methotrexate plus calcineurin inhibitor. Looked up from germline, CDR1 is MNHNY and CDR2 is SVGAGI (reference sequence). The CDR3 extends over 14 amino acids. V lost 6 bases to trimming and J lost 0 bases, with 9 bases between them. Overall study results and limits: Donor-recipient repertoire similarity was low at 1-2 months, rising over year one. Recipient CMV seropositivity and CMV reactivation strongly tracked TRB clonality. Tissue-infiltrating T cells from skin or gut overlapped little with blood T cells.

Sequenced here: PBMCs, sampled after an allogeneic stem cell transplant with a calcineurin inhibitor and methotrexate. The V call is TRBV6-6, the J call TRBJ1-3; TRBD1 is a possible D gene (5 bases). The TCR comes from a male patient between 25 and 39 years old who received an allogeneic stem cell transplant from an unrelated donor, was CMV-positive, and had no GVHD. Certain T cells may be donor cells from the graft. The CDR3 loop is CASSSQGSGNTIYF. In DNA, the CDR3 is TGTGCCAGCAGCTCGCAGGGCTCTGGAAACACCATATATTTT.